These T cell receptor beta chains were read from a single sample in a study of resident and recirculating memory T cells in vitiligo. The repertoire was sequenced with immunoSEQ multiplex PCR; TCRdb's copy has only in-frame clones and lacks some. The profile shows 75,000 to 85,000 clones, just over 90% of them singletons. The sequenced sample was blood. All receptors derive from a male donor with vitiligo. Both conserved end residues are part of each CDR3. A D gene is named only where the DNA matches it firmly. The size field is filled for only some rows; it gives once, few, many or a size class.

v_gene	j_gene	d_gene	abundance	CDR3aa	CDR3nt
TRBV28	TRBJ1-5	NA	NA	CASRAGDQPQHF	TGTGCCAGCAGGGCCGGAGATCAGCCCCAGCATTTT
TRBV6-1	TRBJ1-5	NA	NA	CASSERRVYSNQPQHF	TGTGCCAGCAGTGAACGGAGGGTCTATAGCAATCAGCCCCAGCATTTT
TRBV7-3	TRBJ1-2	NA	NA	CASSLAGGNGYTF	TGTGCCAGCAGCTTGGCGGGGGGCAATGGCTACACCTTC
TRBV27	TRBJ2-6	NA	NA	CASSLVYSGANVLTF	TGTGCCAGCAGCCTAGTATACTCTGGGGCCAACGTCCTGACTTTC
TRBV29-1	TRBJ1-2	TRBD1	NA	CSVGTGANYGYTF	TGCAGCGTGGGGACAGGAGCTAACTATGGCTACACCTTC
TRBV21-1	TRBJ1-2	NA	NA	CASSVRDGDRGRVSYGYTF	TGTGCCAGCAGCGTACGGGACGGGGACAGGGGGCGCGTCAGCTATGGCTACACCTTC
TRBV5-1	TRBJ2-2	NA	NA	CASSFGPQGGELFF	TGCGCCAGCAGCTTTGGCCCCCAGGGCGGGGAGCTGTTTTTT
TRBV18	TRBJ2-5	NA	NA	CASSRIQGLETQYF	TGTGCCAGCTCACGTATCCAGGGGCTGGAGACCCAGTACTTC
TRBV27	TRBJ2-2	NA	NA	CASSPFSGELFF	TGTGCCAGCAGTCCCTTTTCCGGGGAGCTGTTTTTT
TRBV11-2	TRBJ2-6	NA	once	CASSLVGSVGPGANVLTF	TGTGCCAGCAGCTTAGTGGGGAGTGTAGGACCTGGGGCCAACGTCCTGACTTTC
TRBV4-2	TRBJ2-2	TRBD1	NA	CASSQLLVGQGNTGELFF	TGTGCCAGCAGCCAATTACTAGTCGGACAGGGGAACACCGGGGAGCTGTTTTTT
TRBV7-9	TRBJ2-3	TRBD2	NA	CASTLSLAGGTDTQYF	TGTGCCAGCACCTTGTCTCTGGCGGGAGGCACAGATACGCAGTATTTT
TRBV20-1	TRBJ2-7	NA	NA	CSVLRTYEQYF	TGCAGTGTTCTGCGGACCTACGAGCAGTACTTC
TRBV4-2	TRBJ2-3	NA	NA	CASNPATIASTDTQYF	TGTGCCAGCAATCCGGCGACTATTGCAAGCACAGATACGCAGTATTTT
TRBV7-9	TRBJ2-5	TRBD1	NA	CASSPWDRAKETQYF	TGTGCCAGCAGCCCCTGGGACAGGGCGAAAGAGACCCAGTACTTC
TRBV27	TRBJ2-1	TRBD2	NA	CASSLSASGSYNEQFF	TGTGCCAGCAGTTTATCGGCTAGCGGCTCCTACAATGAGCAGTTCTTC
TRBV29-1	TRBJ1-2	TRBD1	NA	CSVRQGAEGYTF	TGCAGCGTCAGACAGGGGGCTGAGGGCTACACCTTC
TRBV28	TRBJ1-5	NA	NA	CASSEVQPQHF	TGTGCCAGCAGTGAGGTTCAGCCCCAGCATTTT
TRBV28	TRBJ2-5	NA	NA	CASRQGRETQYF	TGTGCCAGCAGACAGGGACGAGAGACCCAGTACTTC
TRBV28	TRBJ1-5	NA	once	CASSTVLGGSLSNQPQHF	TGTGCCAGCAGTACTGTACTAGGAGGCAGCCTTAGCAATCAGCCCCAGCATTTT
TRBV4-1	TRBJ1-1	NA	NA	CASSQELAVRAFF	TGCGCCAGCAGCCAAGAATTAGCTGTGCGGGCTTTCTTT
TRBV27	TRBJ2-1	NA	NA	CASSLRPMGLYNEQFF	TGTGCCAGCAGTTTACGGCCGATGGGACTCTACAATGAGCAGTTCTTC
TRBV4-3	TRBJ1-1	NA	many	CASSHGRGAAFF	TGCGCCAGCAGCCATGGGAGGGGGGCGGCCTTCTTT
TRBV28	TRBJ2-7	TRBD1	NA	CASSQGAGSYEQYF	TGTGCCAGCAGCCAGGGGGCAGGATCCTACGAGCAGTACTTC
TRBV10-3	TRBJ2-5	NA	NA	CAISEPQTPRAETQYF	TGTGCCATCAGTGAGCCCCAAACCCCCAGGGCTGAGACCCAGTACTTC
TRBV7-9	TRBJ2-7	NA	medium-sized	CASSRLDSPSSYEQYF	TGTGCCAGCAGCCGACTGGACAGTCCGAGCTCCTACGAGCAGTACTTC
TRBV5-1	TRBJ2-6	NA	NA	CASSSHGGAGANVLTF	TGCGCCAGCAGCTCCCATGGCGGGGCTGGGGCCAACGTCCTGACTTTC
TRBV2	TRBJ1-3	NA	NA	CASSVGAIFKSGNTIYF	TGTGCCAGCAGTGTAGGGGCCATATTTAAATCTGGAAACACCATATATTTT
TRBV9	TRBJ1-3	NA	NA	CASSPPDLPQRISGNTIYF	TGTGCCAGCAGCCCTCCCGACCTACCTCAGCGAATCTCTGGAAACACCATATATTTT
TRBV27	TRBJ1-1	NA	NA	CASSSLQGNTEAFF	TGTGCCAGCAGCAGTCTACAGGGGAACACTGAAGCTTTCTTT
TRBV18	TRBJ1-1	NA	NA	CASSPDSRVPEAFF	TGTGCCAGCTCACCAGATTCCAGGGTACCTGAAGCTTTCTTT
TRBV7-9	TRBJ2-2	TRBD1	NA	CASSSPGDSNTGELFF	TGTGCCAGCAGCTCACCAGGGGACAGTAACACCGGGGAGCTGTTTTTT
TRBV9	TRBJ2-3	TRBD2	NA	CASSVPRGGISSTDTQYF	TGTGCCAGCAGCGTCCCACGCGGGGGGATTTCTAGCACAGATACGCAGTATTTT
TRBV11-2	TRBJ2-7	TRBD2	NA	CASSLATAGSNEQYF	TGTGCCAGCAGCCTAGCTACAGCGGGAAGCAACGAGCAGTACTTC
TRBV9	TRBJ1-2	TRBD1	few	CASSLTGEGYGYTF	TGTGCCAGCAGCCTGACAGGGGAGGGGTATGGCTACACCTTC
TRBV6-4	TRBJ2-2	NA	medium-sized	CASSDRGDTGELFF	TGTGCCAGCAGTGACAGGGGCGACACCGGGGAGCTGTTTTTT
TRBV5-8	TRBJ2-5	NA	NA	CASSLWQSQETQYF	TGTGCCAGCAGTTTGTGGCAGTCCCAAGAGACCCAGTACTTC
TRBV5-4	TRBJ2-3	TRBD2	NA	CASSLAPREGPDTQYF	TGTGCCAGCAGCTTGGCCCCGCGGGAGGGCCCAGATACGCAGTATTTT
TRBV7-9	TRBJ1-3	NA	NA	CASSPRGAGNTIYF	TGTGCCAGCAGCCCGCGCGGTGCTGGAAACACCATATATTTT
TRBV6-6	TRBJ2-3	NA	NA	CASSYSSDFTQYF	TGTGCCAGCAGTTACTCGTCAGATTTTACGCAGTATTTT